One and the same sample provided the 6 T cell receptor beta chains below, sequenced in a study of T-cell reconstitution after alpha-beta-depleted transplantation in children. The TCRbeta library was prepared with unique molecular identifiers. TCRdb reprocessed the PCR reads via MiXCR and lists one record per CDR3 protein. The sample lists about 200,000 distinct CDR3 sequences, approximately 7% seen once, with about 5.5% in the top ten. This specimen was PBMCs, taken before TCRalphabeta/CD19-depleted stem cell transplant. The receptors come from a boy younger than 10 with acute lymphoblastic leukemia, due to receive a stem cell transplant.

In this sample, this clonotype turned up many times. This chain links TRBV6-5 with TRBJ2-2; weak D call: TRBD2 (5 bases). The V end lost 6 bases, the J end lost 7 bases, and 6 bases lay between the germline ends. This CDR3 contains 11 residues. Germline assignment: CDR1 MNHEY and CDR2 SVGAGI. The CDR3 nucleotides read TGTGCCAGCAGACGGGGCGGGGAGCTGTTTTTT. Protein sequence: CASRRGGELFF.

This clonotype has a count of ten or more. This chain joins TRBV28 and TRBJ2-7; D might be TRBD2 (6 bases). Germline V gene sequence: CDR1 MDHEN, CDR2 SYDVKM. Trimming cost V 3 bases and J 6 bases, with 21 bases left between them. This CDR3 is built from 16 residues. The CDR3 loop is CASSFEGGRLGAEQYF. The DNA of the CDR3 is TGTGCCAGCAGTTTTGAAGGAGGGCGGCTAGGTGCCGAGCAGTACTTC.

This clonotype was detected ten times or more. The chain joins TRBV5-1 to TRBJ1-6; TRBD1 matches at 7 bases. The V gene's germline CDR1 is SGHRS and CDR2 YFSETQ. Trimming took 3 bases from V and 7 from J; bases not matched to a gene: 7. The CDR3 extends over 15 amino acids. The CDR3 region is CASSSQGTENSPLHF. DNA for the CDR3: TGCGCCAGCAGCTCCCAGGGGACAGAGAATTCACCCCTCCACTTT.

This clonotype came up many times. The chain recombines TRBV30 with TRBJ2-7, with TRBD2 matching over 8 bases. V lost 3 bases, J lost 4 bases, and 5 bases stayed unmatched. The CDR3 totals 13 residues. The germline V gene has CDR1 GTSNPN and CDR2 SVGIG (reference sequence). CDR3 sequence: CAWSKSSGYEQYF. Here the CDR3 DNA reads TGTGCCTGGAGCAAATCTAGCGGGTACGAGCAGTACTTC.

This clonotype was found a few times. The CDR3 sequence is CASRTGESQPQHF. As DNA, the CDR3 is TGTGCCAGCAGGACAGGGGAAAGTCAGCCCCAGCATTTT. The chain uses TRBV27 and TRBJ1-5, with 8 bases aligning to TRBD1. Germline V gives CDR1 MNHEY, CDR2 SMNVEV (reference sequence). Germline trimming cut 6 bases from V and 6 bases from J; bases unmatched to any gene: 4. The CDR3 spans 13 residues.

This clonotype has ten or more counts. V usage is TRBV12-3 or TRBV12-4 and J usage is TRBJ1-6, with D perhaps matching TRBD1 (5 bases). Deletions cut 1 base from V and 6 bases from J, with 13 bases between. This CDR3 comprises 16 residues. CDR3 region: CASSLGDGGPNSPLHF. The DNA of the CDR3 is TGTGCCAGCAGTTTAGGGGACGGAGGGCCTAATTCACCCCTCCACTTT.